These 9 T cell receptor beta chains were all obtained from the same sample, sequenced in a study of breast tumors, draining lymph nodes, adjacent tissues. Via MiXCR, TCRdb re-called the multiplex PCR reads, giving one row per CDR3 protein. The sample carries 150,000 to 250,000 distinct CDR3 sequences, approximately 30% recorded once. Axillary draining lymph nodes of breast cancer patients supplied the node samples. The specimen sequenced was axillary lymph node tissue. The receptors shown here come from a female donor with breast cancer. Some clones in this sample may be carry-over from other donors' samples.

With respect to this clonotype: Compared with germline, one end of the junction differs, possibly owing to a read error. V is TRBV2 and J is TRBJ1-2; D is uncertain. Germline CDR1 is SNHLY and CDR2 is FYNNEI. This CDR3 contains 15 residues. CDR3 coding DNA: TGTGCCAGCAGTGGGTCAATGGAGGGCTCCTATGGCTACTCCTTC. Residues: CASSGSMEGSYGYSF.

In nucleotides, the CDR3 is TGTGCCAGCTCACCAAATAGGAACAGCGGCAATGAGCAGTTCTTC. Its protein product is CASSPNRNSGNEQFF. This rearrangement joins TRBV18 to TRBJ2-1; perhaps TRBD2 as D (5 bases). CDR3 length: 15 amino acids. V was shortened by 2 bases and J by 6 bases, with 14 bases between the two germline ends. Per the germline V gene, CDR1 is KGHSH and CDR2 is LQKENI. The full variable domain, rest sourced from reference TRBV18 and TRBJ2-1, is NAGVMQNPRHLVRRRGQEARLRCSPMKGHSHVYWYRQLPEEGLKFMVYLQKENIIDESGMPKERFSAEFPKEGPSILRIQQVVRGDSAAYFCASSPNRNSGNEQFFGPGTRLTVL.

A word on this clonotype: Just one base apart from a much larger clone, this may be a read error. The chain couples TRBV6-6 to TRBJ2-1; D is perhaps TRBD1 (5 bases). The CDR3 is made up of 16 amino acids. Germline values: CDR1 MNHNY, CDR2 SVGAGI (reference sequence). CDR3 in DNA: TGTGCCAGCAGTGAGCTAAAGGGGTTTTCCTACAATGGGCAGTTCTTC. It yields the protein CASSELKGFSYNGQFF.

The J gene is TRBJ2-1, the V gene TRBV7-2; D might be TRBD2 (6 bases). V gave up 5 bases and J gave up 7 bases, with 21 bases separating them. Germline V gives CDR1 SGHTA, CDR2 FQGNSA. The CDR3 loop spans 16 amino acids. CDR3: CASSLGIAEVGNEQFF. CDR3 DNA: TGTGCCAGCAGCCTAGGAATAGCGGAGGTGGGGAATGAGCAGTTCTTC. Based on the CDR3 plus reference TRBV7-2 and TRBJ2-1, the full variable domain is GAGVSQSPSNKVTEKGKDVELRCDPISGHTALYWYRQSLGQGLEFLIYFQGNSAPDKSGLPSDRFSAERTGGSVSTLTIQRTQQEDSAVYLCASSLGIAEVGNEQFFGPGTRLTVL.

On this clonotype itself: Its ends do not fully match the called genes, so a read error is possible. This chain uses TRBV15 with TRBJ1-4; D is undetermined. This CDR3 has 13 residues. Germline V gene lookup returns CDR1 LNHNV and CDR2 YYDKDF (reference sequence). CDR3 protein: CATAPFLNVKLFF. The DNA of the CDR3 is TGTGCCACCGCACCTTTTCTTAATGTAAAACTGTTTTTT.

The chain has TRBV6-1 and TRBJ1-6, with TRBD1 identical over 7 bases. CDR3 length equals 13 residues. CDR1 MNHNS and CDR2 SASEGT come from the germline V gene. V lost 6 bases, J lost 18 bases, and 14 bases stayed unmatched. The CDR3 bases are TGTGCCAGCAGGCGCGACAGGGATCGGAAACACCACTTT. Amino acid sequence: CASRRDRDRKHHF.

Concerning this clonotype itself: A much larger clone differs by one base, so this may be a read error. The chain recombines TRBV19 with TRBJ2-2; D remains ambiguous. This CDR3 spans 16 amino acids. Germline CDR1 reads LNHDA; CDR2 reads SQIVND (reference sequence). In DNA form, the CDR3 reads TGTGCCAGTAGTATTTTTCGTGGTTTAGACACCAGGGAGCTGTTTTTT. Protein: CASSIFRGLDTRELFF.

This clonotype was picked up many times. V is TRBV24-1 and J is TRBJ1-5, with D perhaps TRBD1 (5 bases). The CDR3 is 13 residues long. V lost 3 bases and J lost 11, with 13 bases in between. Germline-derived CDR1 and CDR2 are KGHDR and SFDVKD. The CDR3 DNA is TGTGCCACCAGTGATCAGCAGGGAGATACCCAGCATTTT. This translates into CATSDQQGDTQHF.

This clonotype was found many times. The chain uses TRBV28 and TRBJ1-6; 7 nucleotides agree with TRBD1. This CDR3 spans 14 amino acids. Germline V gene lookup returns CDR1 MDHEN and CDR2 SYDVKM. V lost 5 bases and J lost 7; bases outside the gene matches: 5. The CDR3 DNA reads TGTGCCAGCAGTCGGTGGGACAGCAATTCACCCCTCCACTTT. Encoded protein: CASSRWDSNSPLHF.